This T cell receptor beta chain was obtained from a study of cytomegalovirus exposure and HLA in healthy donors. Findings and limits, study-wide: Based on reports, TCR beta sequences accurately predicted HLA-A and HLA-B alleles for most subjects.

Use of 60 Vbeta and 13 Jbeta primers characterized the PCR. Profiling relied on immunoSEQ multiplex PCR, and the TCRdb table lists in-frame clones only, not all of them. Counted here are more than 150,000 clones, 80% to 90% occurring once; the ten biggest clones make up about a tenth. Concerning this clone itself: What it binds is unknown.

CDR1 and CDR2 from the germline V gene are SGDLS and YYNGEE. Trimming took 1 base from V and 5 from J, leaving 7 bases between them. This CDR3 comprises 14 residues. The chain uses TRBV9 and TRBJ1-6; unclear D gene. Sequencing input: PBMCs. The origin of this receptor is a man in his late teens or twenties in good health and CMV-seropositive. The CDR3 region is CASSVRGNNSPLHF. CDR3 DNA sequence: TGTGCCAGCAGCGTACGAGGGAATAATTCACCCCTCCACTTT.